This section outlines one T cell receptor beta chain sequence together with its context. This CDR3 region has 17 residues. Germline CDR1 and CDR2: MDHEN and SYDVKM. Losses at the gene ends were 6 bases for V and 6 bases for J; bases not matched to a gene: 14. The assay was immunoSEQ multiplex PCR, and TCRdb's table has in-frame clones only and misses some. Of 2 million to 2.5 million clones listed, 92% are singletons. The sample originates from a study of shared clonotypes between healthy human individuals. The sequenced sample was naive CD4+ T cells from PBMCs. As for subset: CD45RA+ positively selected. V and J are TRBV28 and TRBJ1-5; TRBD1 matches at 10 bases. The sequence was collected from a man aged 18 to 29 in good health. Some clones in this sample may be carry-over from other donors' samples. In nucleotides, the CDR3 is TGTGCCAGCAGACGCCCGGGACAGGGGATAAGGGGTCAGCCCCAGCATTTT. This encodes CASRRPGQGIRGQPQHF. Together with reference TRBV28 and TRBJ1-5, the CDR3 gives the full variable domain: DVKVTQSSRYLVKRTGEKVFLECVQDMDHENMFWYRQDPGLGLRLIYFSYDVKMKEKGDIPEGYSVSREKKERFSLILESASTNQTSMYLCASRRPGQGIRGQPQHFGDGTRLSIL.